This TCR beta chain was recorded in a study of identical twins. TCRdb reprocessed the 5' RACE reads via MiXCR and lists one record per CDR3 protein. The sample carries around 490,000 distinct CDR3 sequences, about 20% recorded once. Trimming cost V 6 bases and J 3 bases, with 9 bases left between them. This CDR3 comprises 12 residues. Healthy Caucasians were all of the donors. In addition, the sample was reused for a study of yellow fever vaccine responses in identical twins. From that report: Twins' vaccine T cell responses reportedly seemed partly convergent and partly personalized.

The sequenced sample consisted of CD4+ T cells sorted from blood. This sequence originates from a woman aged 18-29 years in good health. V and J are TRBV12-3 or TRBV12-4 and TRBJ2-7; no definite D call. Written as DNA, the CDR3 is TGTGCCAGCAGGCTTGACTTCTACGAGCAGTACTTC. It codes for CASRLDFYEQYF.